These 3 T cell receptor beta chains were sequenced from one sample in a study of beta chain features in type 1 diabetes. Expressed TCRB transcripts were sequenced because the entire RNA isolate underwent reverse transcription. Using immunoSEQ multiplex PCR, the repertoire was profiled, and TCRdb retains in-frame clones only, with some absent. The sample holds roughly 450,000 clones, roughly 14% seen once. Sample: naive CD4+ T cells from blood. Receptor source: a man in his thirties or forties in good health.

V usage is TRBV5-6 and J usage is TRBJ1-1, with TRBD1 identical over 9 bases. Trimming cost V 3 bases and J 10 bases; bases outside gene matches: 4. Looked up from germline, CDR1 is SGHDT and CDR2 is YYEEEE. The CDR3 runs to 12 residues. CDR3 nucleotide sequence: TGTGCCAGCAGCTACAGGGGGCAAGGAGCTTTCTTT. The encoded protein is CASSYRGQGAFF.

The V gene is TRBV27, the J gene TRBJ2-7, with a weak D call TRBD2 (7 bases). The CDR3 runs to 13 residues. Germline loops: CDR1 MNHEY, CDR2 SMNVEV (reference sequence). Trimming shortened V by 3 bases and J by 4 bases, and 10 bases separated the two germline ends. The CDR3 loop is CASSLGRGYEQYF. CDR3 nucleotide sequence: TGTGCCAGCAGTTTGGGGAGGGGGTACGAGCAGTACTTC.

The rearrangement joins TRBV4-1 to TRBJ2-7; 10 bases are a match to TRBD1. The CDR3 has 17 amino acids. V shed 3 bases and J 3 bases; nucleotides not matched to a gene: 11. Germline V gene lookup returns CDR1 MGHRA and CDR2 YSYEKL. CDR3 loop: CASSQGDRGPKGYEQYF. The CDR3 nucleotides read TGCGCCAGCAGCCAGGGGGACAGGGGTCCGAAGGGCTACGAGCAGTACTTC.